The source of this TCR beta chain is a study of cytomegalovirus exposure and HLA in healthy donors. 13 Jbeta primers and 60 Vbeta primers were used for the PCR. Sequencing was performed with immunoSEQ multiplex PCR; in TCRdb, only in-frame clones are kept and a portion is missing. The data contain roughly 100,000 clones, roughly four fifths of them singletons. For this clone: The target antigen is unknown.

Trimming at V came to 4 bases and at J to 8 bases, leaving 8 bases not matched to a gene. The CDR3 covers 15 residues. Germline-derived CDR1 and CDR2 are SGHRS and YFSETQ. Study-wide points: Most of the TCR beta V segments (in an earlier analysis) were productive either about 90% or about 30% of the time. The study recorded 164 TCR beta chains that were cytomegalovirus-associated.

Nominally healthy donors were sampled, though unrecorded immune exposures were likely. The TCR was taken from a man between 40 and 49 years old in good health and CMV-seronegative. Sequencing used PBMCs. The chain recombines TRBV5-1 with TRBJ2-2, with 10 bases that match TRBD2. In DNA form, the CDR3 reads TGCGCCAGCAGCCAGGAGCGGGGGGGCCCTGGGGAGCTGTTTTTT. Amino acid sequence: CASSQERGGPGELFF.